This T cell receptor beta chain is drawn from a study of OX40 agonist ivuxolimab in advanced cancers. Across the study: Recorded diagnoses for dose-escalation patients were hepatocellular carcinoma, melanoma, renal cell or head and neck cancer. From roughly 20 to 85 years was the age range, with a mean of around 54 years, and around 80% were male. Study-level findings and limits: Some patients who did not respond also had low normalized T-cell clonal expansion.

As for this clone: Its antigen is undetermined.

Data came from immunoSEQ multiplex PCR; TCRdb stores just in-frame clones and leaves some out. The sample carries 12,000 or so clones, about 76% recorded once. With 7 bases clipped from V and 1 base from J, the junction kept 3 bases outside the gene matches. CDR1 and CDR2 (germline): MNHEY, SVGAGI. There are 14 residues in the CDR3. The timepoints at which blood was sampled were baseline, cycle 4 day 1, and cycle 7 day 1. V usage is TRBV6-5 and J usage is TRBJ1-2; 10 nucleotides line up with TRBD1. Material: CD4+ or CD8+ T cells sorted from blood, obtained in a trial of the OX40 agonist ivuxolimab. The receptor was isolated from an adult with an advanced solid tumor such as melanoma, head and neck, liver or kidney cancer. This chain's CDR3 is CASTGTGDNYGYTF. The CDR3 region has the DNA TGTGCCAGCACCGGGACAGGGGATAACTATGGCTACACCTTC.